This T cell receptor (beta chain) derives from a study of T cells after yellow fever vaccination. Overall study findings and caveats: Most primary-vaccination clones recurred post-booster (just under 98% CD4, roughly 91% CD8).

The ends were cut back, 6 bases at V and 5 bases at J, with 4 bases in the middle. CDR3 length: 11 residues. Ten or more counts support this clonotype. What it binds is not known. In TCRdb, the 5' RACE reads were re-called with MiXCR into one record per CDR3 protein. The profile shows about 230,000 distinct CDR3 sequences, around 6.7% of them singletons. The chain links TRBV12-3 or TRBV12-4 to TRBJ2-2; D unresolved. The sample consisted of CD4+ T cells sorted from PBMCs, taken on the day of the yellow fever booster vaccination. This TCR derives from a man aged 30 to 45 who received the YFV17D yellow fever vaccine. CDR3 in amino acids: CASRETGELFF. The DNA of the CDR3 is TGTGCCAGCAGGGAAACCGGGGAGCTGTTTTTT.